These 23 T cell receptor beta chains were sequenced from one sample in a study of early T cells in non-severe SARS-CoV-2 infection (dated by TCRdb to the early 2020s). The library relied on 5' RACE. Sequencing used a NextSeq 500. TCRdb itself trimmed the public reads at Q25 with fastp, ran MiXCR and retained productive beta chains. Rows with a matching CDR3 protein are joined into one entry that keeps the most common DNA and genes. The sample table holds 45,000 or so distinct CDR3 sequences, of which less than 30% were seen once. In total, the top ten clones hold just over 4.5% of the sample. Here the sequenced sample was whole blood, taken at baseline. These receptors were obtained from an adult who was a healthcare worker with PCR-confirmed SARS-CoV-2 infection or an uninfected control (not recorded which).

This clonotype was seen a handful of times. The chain couples TRBV12-3 or TRBV12-4 to TRBJ2-3; D is possibly TRBD1 (5 bases). Between the trimmed V and J ends, which lost 6 bases and 0 bases, there was a span of 13 bases. CDR3 length equals 15 residues. In DNA, the CDR3 is TGTGCCAGCAGGCGGACATTTAAAAGCACAGATACGCAGTATTTT. Protein sequence: CASRRTFKSTDTQYF.

This clonotype was counted at least ten times. The V gene is TRBV5-6, the J gene TRBJ2-2, with a possible D match to TRBD2 (5 bases). V shed 3 bases and J shed 8 bases, with 14 bases lying between them. CDR3 length equals 14 residues. CDR1 and CDR2 from the germline V gene are SGHDT and YYEEEE. CDR3 residues: CASSWLRGTGELFF. CDR3 in DNA: TGTGCCAGCAGCTGGCTACGGGGTACTGGGGAGCTGTTTTTT.

This clonotype is termed medium-sized. This rearrangement joins TRBV5-4 to TRBJ2-7, with D perhaps matching TRBD1 (6 bases). Germline CDR1 is SGHNT and CDR2 is YYREEE (reference sequence). The CDR3 consists of 14 residues. The V and J ends lost 5 bases and 1 base respectively, with 13 bases between them. This CDR3 reads CASRQTQGSYEQYF. CDR3 nucleotides: TGTGCCAGCAGGCAAACACAGGGATCCTACGAGCAGTACTTC.

CDR3 coding DNA: TGTGCCTCCGCCGAGGGGGGGATCTACGAGCAGTACTTC. This translates into CASAEGGIYEQYF. V usage is TRBV10-3 and J usage is TRBJ2-7; D is possibly TRBD2 (7 bases). The germline V gene has CDR1 ENHRY and CDR2 SYGVKD. Between the trimmed V and J ends, which lost 11 bases and 3 bases, there was a span of 17 bases. The CDR3 contains 13 residues.

The chain carries TRBV6-5 and TRBJ2-7; D unresolved. The germline V and J ends were trimmed by 4 bases and 5 bases, with 15 bases remaining between them. Germline V CDR1 and CDR2: MNHEY, SVGAGI. This CDR3 has 14 amino acids. The DNA of the CDR3 is TGTGCCAGCAGTTCCCTCCCGCGCGGCCACGAGCAGTACTTC. This gives the protein CASSSLPRGHEQYF.

The V call is TRBV3-1, the J call TRBJ2-3, with TRBD1 matching over 10 bases. CDR3 length equals 13 residues. CDR1 LGHDT and CDR2 YNNKEL come from the germline V gene (reference sequence). V was clipped by 11 bases and J by 6 bases; unmatched bases: 8. This CDR3 reads CAAGDRGSDTQYF. The CDR3 bases are TGTGCCGCGGGGGACAGGGGTTCCGATACGCAGTATTTT.

Notes on this clonotype: The junction and the germline gene differ at one end; a read error may be behind it. The chain joins TRBV29-1 to TRBJ2-4, with a possible D match to TRBD1 (6 bases). The CDR3 runs to 16 residues. Germline V gene data show CDR1 as SQVTM and CDR2 as ANQGSEA. The CDR3 region has the DNA TGCAGCGTGGAAGGGACAACAAATCCCTCGACGAACATTCAGTACTTC. This gives the protein CSVEGTTNPSTNIQYF.

The J gene is TRBJ1-5, the V gene TRBV2, with 9 positions matching TRBD1. Germline loops: CDR1 SNHLY, CDR2 FYNNEI. The length of the CDR3 is 14 residues. V lost 5 bases to trimming and J lost 3 bases; unmatched junction nucleotides: 2. CDR3 in DNA: TGTGCCAGCAGTCGGACAGGGGACAATCAGCCCCAGCATTTT. This codes for CASSRTGDNQPQHF.

This clonotype has more than one count but fewer than ten. The chain couples TRBV27 to TRBJ1-6; a possible D gene is TRBD1 (5 bases). The CDR3 is made up of 13 amino acids. CDR1 and CDR2 (germline): MNHEY, SMNVEV (reference sequence). V was shortened by 3 bases and J by 9 bases, with 9 bases between the two germline ends. CDR3 DNA: TGTGCCAGCAGTTTCTCAGGGAGTTCACCCCTCCACTTT. Amino acids: CASSFSGSSPLHF.

The gene calls are TRBV6-5 and TRBJ1-2; weak D call: TRBD1 (6 bases). The V gene's germline CDR1 is MNHEY and CDR2 SVGAGI. V lost 6 bases and J lost 4, with 9 bases in between. This CDR3 is built from 12 residues. CDR3 bases: TGTGCCAGCAGCACAGGGCTCTATGGCTACACCTTC. It encodes CASSTGLYGYTF.

V and J are TRBV7-3 and TRBJ2-5; D may be TRBD2 (6 bases). The germline gives CDR1 SGHTA, CDR2 FQGTGA. The ends were cut back, 4 bases at V and 5 bases at J, with 14 bases in the middle. This CDR3 comprises 14 residues. The CDR3 loop is CASSSGTVGETQYF. CDR3 bases: TGTGCCAGCAGCTCCGGGACTGTCGGGGAGACCCAGTACTTC.

This clonotype was observed a handful of times. The chain is built from TRBV12-3 or TRBV12-4 and TRBJ1-3, with TRBD1 as a possible D gene (6 bases). V lost 5 bases to trimming and J lost 4 bases, with 12 bases between them. The CDR3 is 14 amino acids. In DNA, the CDR3 is TGTGCCAGCAGTATCACAGGGCAAGGAAACACCATATATTTT. As protein: CASSITGQGNTIYF.

This clonotype was recorded a few times. The CDR3 DNA reads as TGTGCCAGCAGGGAGACAGCGTCCTACGAGCAGTACTTC. Translation: CASRETASYEQYF. The chain is built from TRBV6-5 and TRBJ2-7, with D perhaps matching TRBD1 (5 bases). V was trimmed by 6 bases and J by 1 base, leaving 10 bases between them. The CDR3 covers 13 residues. Looked up from germline, CDR1 is MNHEY and CDR2 is SVGAGI.

In its sample, this clonotype was seen a few times. V and J are TRBV2 and TRBJ2-1, with D possibly being TRBD2 (6 bases). CDR3 size: 16 residues. From germline, CDR1 is SNHLY and CDR2 FYNNEI. V was shortened by 6 bases and J by 0 bases, with 15 bases between the two germline ends. The DNA of the CDR3 is TGTGCCAGCAGGCCGGGACTTCCCGGCTCCTACAATGAGCAGTTCTTC. It codes for CASRPGLPGSYNEQFF. Using reference TRBV2 and TRBJ2-1 for the parts outside the CDR3, the full variable domain is EPEVTQTPSHQVTQMGQEVILRCVPISNHLYFYWYRQILGQKVEFLVSFYNNEISEKSEIFDDQFSVERPDGSNFTLKIRSTKLEDSAMYFCASRPGLPGSYNEQFFGPGTRLTVL.

The chain couples TRBV18 to TRBJ1-6; 8 bases map to TRBD1. Germline lookup yields CDR1 KGHSH and CDR2 LQKENI. The CDR3 runs 15 residues. The junction had 8 bases not matched to a gene; V was cut back by 3 bases and J by 10 bases. Here the CDR3 DNA reads TGTGCCAGCTCACCTGTAACAGGGGGACGGTCACCCCTCCACTTT. Amino acid sequence: CASSPVTGGRSPLHF.

The chain is built from TRBV14 and TRBJ1-1, with 8 bases that match TRBD1. V lost 1 base and J lost 1; bases outside the gene matches: 2. CDR3 size: 15 residues. Germline V CDR1 and CDR2: SGHDN, FVKESK. The CDR3 nucleotides are TGTGCCAGCAGCCAAGCCGGGACAGGGAACACTGAAGCTTTCTTT. Its protein product is CASSQAGTGNTEAFF.

The chain uses TRBV20-1 and TRBJ2-3, with 9 bases lining up with TRBD2. V dropped 1 base and J dropped 0; count of bases not matched to a gene: 8. This CDR3 contains 17 residues. Germline V gene data show CDR1 as DFQATT and CDR2 as SNEGSKA (reference sequence). Here the CDR3 DNA reads TGCAGTGCTAGAGGGGTAGCGGGGGCCCCAAGCACAGATACGCAGTATTTT. This translates into CSARGVAGAPSTDTQYF.

This clonotype was observed a handful of times. The CDR3, as DNA: TGTGCCATCAGTGCTAAAGGGAACACCGGGGAGCTGTTTTTT. It specifies CAISAKGNTGELFF. The chain combines TRBV10-3 with TRBJ2-2; D remains unclear. Trimming cost V 4 bases and J 1 base, with 7 bases left between them. The CDR3 length is 14 residues. The germline V gene encodes CDR1 ENHRY and CDR2 SYGVKD.

The V and J genes are TRBV29-1 and TRBJ1-2; D is uncertain. Trimming took off 4 bases at V and 6 bases at J, with 12 bases between the two ends. The CDR3 is 12 amino acids. Germline CDR1 reads SQVTM; CDR2 reads ANQGSEA. CDR3 in amino acids: CSVGTQIDGYTF. The CDR3 region has the DNA TGCAGCGTTGGTACCCAGATCGATGGCTACACCTTC. Complete variable domain (other parts from reference TRBV29-1 and TRBJ1-2): SAVISQKPSRDICQRGTSLTIQCQVDSQVTMMFWYRQQPGQSLTLIATANQGSEATYESGFVIDKFPISRPNLTFSTLTVSNMSPEDSSIYLCSVGTQIDGYTFGSGTRLTVV.

A few counts support this clonotype. J is TRBJ1-3 and V is TRBV12-3 or TRBV12-4, with D unresolved. V lost 1 base and J 8 bases, leaving 9 bases between the germline ends. The CDR3 loop spans 13 amino acids. In DNA form, the CDR3 reads TGTGCCAGCAGTTTAGGGCAGAGGGACACCATATATTTT. Protein sequence: CASSLGQRDTIYF.

This clonotype was detected a few times. The chain links TRBV20-1 to TRBJ2-7; TRBD1 might be the D (6 bases). The CDR3 covers 14 residues. Trimming left V 4 bases short and J 1 base short, with 14 bases between. CDR1 and CDR2 from the germline V gene are DFQATT and SNEGSKA (reference sequence). The CDR3 DNA sequence: TGCAGTGCTATTTCGGGACACGGATCCTACGAGCAGTACTTC. Amino acids: CSAISGHGSYEQYF.

This clonotype was counted between two and nine times. V usage is TRBV7-6 and J usage is TRBJ2-3; 7 bases align to TRBD1. This CDR3 spans 16 amino acids. The germline CDR1 and CDR2 sequences are SGHVS and FNYEAQ. The trim removed 5 bases at V and 2 bases at J, leaving 10 bases unmatched. The CDR3 DNA follows: TGTGCCAGCAGCCACTTTGCCGGACAGGCCACAGATACGCAGTATTTT. Its translation: CASSHFAGQATDTQYF.

The chain joins TRBV12-3 or TRBV12-4 to TRBJ1-5; D perhaps matches TRBD1 (6 bases). V was shortened by 2 bases and J by 1 base, with 15 bases between the two germline ends. The CDR3 runs 17 residues. The CDR3 region is CASSLRGAGTSNQPQHF. The CDR3 DNA reads TGTGCCAGCAGTTTAAGGGGGGCAGGGACGAGCAATCAGCCCCAGCATTTT.